This TCR beta chain was recorded in a study of T-cell reconstitution after alpha-beta-depleted transplantation in children. Per germline, CDR1 SGHRS and CDR2 YFSETQ. The CDR3 has 15 amino acids. V dropped 4 bases and J dropped 3 bases, with 16 bases sitting between them. A TCRbeta library incorporating unique molecular identifiers was prepared. TCRdb re-called the PCR reads through MiXCR, storing one row per CDR3 protein. The repertoire holds approximately 390,000 distinct CDR3 sequences, with approximately 10% as singletons. This clonotype was detected only a few times. This sample comprised PBMCs from the stem cell graft donor, obtained from the stem cell graft. The chain is built from TRBV5-1 and TRBJ1-1; D possibly corresponds to TRBD1 (6 bases). This receptor was obtained from a human donor who donated a stem cell graft to a child with acute myeloid leukemia. The CDR3 reads CASSRNREADTEAFF. The DNA for the CDR3 is TGCGCCAGCAGCAGAAACAGGGAAGCGGACACTGAAGCTTTCTTT.